Listed below are T cell receptor beta chains from one sample, sequenced in a study of blood T cells in healthy people across ages. MiXCR, run by TCRdb on the 5' RACE reads, gives a single entry per CDR3 protein. The sample carries approximately 810,000 distinct CDR3 sequences, about 30% recorded once. Material: blood. These TCRs come from a woman over 75 in good health. Each CDR3 is given with its conserved first and last residue. Fields, in order: CDR3 protein, CDR3 DNA, clone size, D gene, J gene, V gene. A D gene is named only where the DNA matches it firmly. The size entry is marked missing in some rows and otherwise reads once, few, many or a size class.

CDR3 protein: CASTKTGGIYNEQFF
CDR3 DNA: TGTGCCAGCACCAAGACAGGGGGAATCTACAATGAGCAGTTCTTC
clone size: many
D gene: TRBD1
J gene: TRBJ2-1
V gene: TRBV7-2

CDR3 protein: CATSISGTPPYEQYF
CDR3 DNA: TGTGCCACCAGCATATCCGGGACCCCTCCCTACGAGCAGTACTTC
clone size: many
D gene: .
J gene: TRBJ2-7
V gene: TRBV15

CDR3 protein: CASSSGQGLISPLHF
CDR3 DNA: TGTGCCAGCAGTTCCGGACAGGGACTTATTTCACCCCTCCACTTT
clone size: many
D gene: TRBD1
J gene: TRBJ1-6
V gene: TRBV27

CDR3 protein: CNARVNTEAFF
CDR3 DNA: TGCAATGCTAGAGTGAACACTGAAGCTTTCTTT
clone size: once
D gene: .
J gene: TRBJ1-1
V gene: TRBV20-1

CDR3 protein: CASRTSGRNNEQFF
CDR3 DNA: TGTGCCAGCAGAACCTCTGGACGGAACAATGAGCAGTTCTTC
clone size: many
D gene: .
J gene: TRBJ2-1
V gene: TRBV6-5

CDR3 protein: CASISFLGGGGNTIYF
CDR3 DNA: TGTGCCAGCATTTCCTTCTTGGGAGGGGGAGGAAACACCATATATTTT
clone size: .
D gene: .
J gene: TRBJ1-3
V gene: TRBV12-3/TRBV12-4

CDR3 protein: CASSPGRGEEQFF
CDR3 DNA: TGTGCCAGCTCACCTGGCAGGGGTGAAGAGCAGTTCTTC
clone size: many
D gene: .
J gene: TRBJ2-1
V gene: TRBV18

CDR3 protein: CASSMGRDNSNEQFF
CDR3 DNA: TGTGCCAGTAGTATGGGAAGGGATAATTCGAATGAGCAGTTCTTC
clone size: many
D gene: .
J gene: TRBJ2-1
V gene: TRBV19

CDR3 protein: CSAHDPLPRGMPANEQFF
CDR3 DNA: TGCAGTGCTCATGACCCGCTACCGAGGGGGATGCCGGCCAATGAGCAGTTCTTC
clone size: many
D gene: .
J gene: TRBJ2-1
V gene: TRBV20-1

CDR3 protein: CASTRGSYGYTF
CDR3 DNA: TGTGCCAGCACCCGGGGGAGTTATGGCTACACCTTC
clone size: many
D gene: .
J gene: TRBJ1-2
V gene: TRBV3-1